This is a list of T cell receptor beta chains from one sample in a study of blood T cell repertoires in COVID-19. This table comes from immunoSEQ multiplex PCR, and its TCRdb copy is limited to in-frame clones, with some not included. The table records fewer than 450,000 clones, 88% of them present only once. The sequenced sample consisted of peripheral blood. Receptors were obtained from a woman in her forties or fifties with COVID-19, enrolled during active disease. Each CDR3 is given with its conserved first and last residue. The D gene is left open where the match is weak. A row's size may be missing; if present it is once, few, many or a size class.

d_call	clone_size	v_call	j_call	cdr3_aa	cdr3_nt
TRBD1	-	TRBV11-2	TRBJ2-7	CASSFQGQADYEQYF	TGTGCCAGCAGCTTCCAGGGACAGGCGGACTACGAGCAGTACTTC
-	-	TRBV11-2	TRBJ1-3	CASSLATGGNTIYF	TGTGCCAGCAGCTTAGCCACGGGGGGAAACACCATATATTTT
-	-	TRBV4-1	TRBJ2-5	CASSRPGQRDQETQYF	TGCGCCAGCAGCCGCCCAGGACAGAGAGACCAAGAGACCCAGTACTTC
-	-	TRBV6-5	TRBJ1-1	CASSYSRSRGSTEAFF	TGTGCCAGCAGTTACTCCCGAAGTCGTGGGAGCACTGAAGCTTTCTTT
TRBD1	-	TRBV2	TRBJ1-1	CASSATGGGMAFF	TGTGCCAGCAGTGCGACAGGGGGCGGGATGGCTTTCTTT
TRBD2	-	TRBV9	TRBJ2-5	CASSVGASGGAVDRTQYF	TGTGCCAGCAGCGTAGGTGCGAGCGGGGGGGCCGTGGATAGGACCCAGTACTTC
TRBD1	-	TRBV6-1	TRBJ1-4	CASSEGRGQGSEKLFF	TGTGCCAGCAGTGAGGGTAGGGGACAGGGGAGTGAAAAACTGTTTTTT
-	-	TRBV25-1	TRBJ1-4	CASSGDRGGRVKLFF	TGTGCCAGCAGTGGAGATAGGGGTGGGAGGGTCAAACTGTTTTTT
TRBD2	few	TRBV19	TRBJ2-3	CASSAGLADTQYF	TGTGCCAGTAGTGCCGGACTAGCAGATACGCAGTATTTT
-	-	TRBV5-1	TRBJ2-1	CASSSPWGRNEQFF	TGCGCCAGCAGCTCCCCCTGGGGGCGCAATGAGCAGTTCTTC
-	-	TRBV5-1	TRBJ1-2	CASSLLTDYGYTF	TGCGCCAGCAGCTTACTGACAGACTATGGCTACACCTTC
-	-	TRBV2	TRBJ1-2	CASSDRQNYGYTF	TGTGCCAGCAGTGACAGACAAAACTATGGCTACACCTTC
-	-	TRBV5-4	TRBJ1-6	CASSSGRNSPLHF	TGTGCCAGCAGCTCGGGGAGGAATTCACCCCTCCACTTT
TRBD1	-	TRBV27	TRBJ1-1	CASSRWTGGWDTEAFF	TGTGCCAGCAGCCGTTGGACAGGGGGCTGGGACACTGAAGCTTTCTTT
-	-	TRBV6-6	TRBJ1-4	CASSTGEKLFF	TGTGCCAGCAGTACCGGTGAAAAACTGTTTTTT
TRBD2	-	TRBV5-4	TRBJ2-7	CASSNQGTSGVEQYF	TGTGCCAGCAGCAATCAGGGGACTAGCGGGGTCGAGCAGTACTTC
-	-	TRBV2	TRBJ2-1	CASSLTEGAYNEQFF	TGTGCCAGCAGCCTGACCGAGGGGGCCTACAATGAGCAGTTCTTC
-	-	TRBV19	TRBJ1-1	CASSMSYTEAFF	TGTGCCAGTAGTATGTCGTACACTGAAGCTTTCTTT
TRBD1	-	TRBV7-7	TRBJ2-5	CASSEGQGGETQYF	TGTGCCAGCAGCGAGGGACAGGGTGGGGAGACCCAGTACTTC
TRBD1	-	TRBV6-5	TRBJ1-2	CATGQGKDGYTF	TGTGCCACGGGACAGGGGAAGGATGGCTACACCTTC
TRBD1	-	TRBV2	TRBJ2-7	CASSQQGLYEQYF	TGTGCCAGCAGCCAACAGGGGCTGTACGAGCAGTACTTC
-	-	TRBV11-2	TRBJ2-7	CASSSFREIYEQYF	TGTGCCAGCAGCTCCTTCCGGGAAATCTACGAGCAGTACTTC
-	-	TRBV18	TRBJ2-7	CASSPQGAPYEQYF	TGTGCCAGCTCACCACAGGGAGCCCCCTACGAGCAGTACTTC
-	-	TRBV3-1/TRBV3-2	TRBJ1-5	CASSQGQGLVQPQHF	TGTGCCAGCAGCCAAGGGCAGGGGTTAGTTCAGCCCCAGCATTTT
-	-	TRBV5-6	TRBJ2-1	CASSLSVAEQFF	TGTGCCAGCAGCCTTAGCGTAGCTGAGCAGTTCTTC
-	-	TRBV9	TRBJ1-2	CASSPQEVNYGYTF	TGTGCCAGCAGCCCCCAGGAGGTAAACTATGGCTACACCTTC
-	-	TRBV28	TRBJ1-1	CASRDSRRLTEAFF	TGTGCCAGCAGGGACAGTAGGAGGCTAACTGAAGCTTTCTTT
TRBD2	-	TRBV28	TRBJ2-3	CASSLAPLGGDTDTQYF	TGTGCCAGCAGTTTAGCCCCTTTGGGGGGGGACACAGATACGCAGTATTTT
-	-	TRBV7-9	TRBJ1-2	CASSLVQLQASDGYTF	TGTGCCAGCAGCTTAGTACAGCTTCAGGCTTCGGATGGCTACACCTTC
-	-	TRBV5-6	TRBJ1-2	CASSLGGVNGYTF	TGTGCCAGCAGCTTAGGGGGAGTAAATGGCTACACCTTC
TRBD1	once	TRBV2	TRBJ1-4	CANTADRGNEKLFF	TGTGCCAACACGGCCGACAGGGGGAATGAAAAACTGTTTTTT
-	-	TRBV11-2	TRBJ2-3	CATLPLRGPTDTQYF	TGTGCCACCCTACCTTTGCGGGGACCCACAGATACGCAGTATTTT
-	-	TRBV3-1/TRBV3-2	TRBJ1-2	CASSPPKAGGYGYTF	TGTGCCAGCAGCCCCCCTAAGGCCGGGGGCTATGGCTACACCTTC
-	-	TRBV6-1	TRBJ1-2	CASSEASVYGYTF	TGTGCCAGCAGTGAAGCATCAGTCTATGGCTACACCTTC
TRBD1	-	TRBV5-1	TRBJ1-2	CASSLDMGQGGYGYTF	TGCGCCAGCAGCTTGGATATGGGACAGGGGGGTTATGGCTACACCTTC
-	-	TRBV15	TRBJ1-2	CATSTSNYGYTF	TGTGCCACCAGCACCTCTAACTATGGCTACACCTTC
-	once	TRBV29-1	TRBJ2-4	CITSGQNIQYF	TGCATCACCAGCGGGCAAAACATTCAGTACTTC
-	-	TRBV7-2	TRBJ1-5	CASSLSPGSQPQHF	TGTGCCAGCAGCTTATCGCCGGGGAGTCAGCCCCAGCATTTT
-	-	TRBV5-1	TRBJ2-7	CASSLGSGIPYEQYF	TGCGCCAGCAGCTTGGGGTCAGGGATCCCCTACGAGCAGTACTTC
-	-	TRBV21-1	TRBJ1-2	CASSTLYTTVVANYGYTF	TGTGCCAGCAGCACCTTATATACGACTGTTGTGGCCAACTATGGCTACACCTTC
-	-	TRBV12-3/TRBV12-4	TRBJ1-5	CASSPGNQPQHF	TGTGCCAGCAGTCCGGGGAACCAGCCCCAGCATTTT
TRBD1	-	TRBV24-1	TRBJ2-7	CATQKDRIDYEQYF	TGTGCCACCCAGAAGGACAGGATCGACTACGAGCAGTACTTC
-	once	TRBV9	TRBJ1-3	CASSGALAGNTIYF	TGTGCCAGCAGCGGGGCTCTTGCGGGAAACACCATATATTTT
-	-	TRBV27	TRBJ1-5	CASSLWQGGNQPQHF	TGTGCCAGCAGTTTATGGCAGGGTGGCAATCAGCCCCAGCATTTT
TRBD1	few	TRBV6-2/TRBV6-3	TRBJ1-3	CASSMDRSGNTIYF	TGTGCCAGCAGCATGGACAGGTCTGGAAACACCATATATTTT
-	-	TRBV19	TRBJ1-5	CASSMSVFQPQHF	TGTGCCAGTAGTATGTCGGTCTTTCAGCCCCAGCATTTT
TRBD2	once	TRBV9	TRBJ2-3	CASSVGLADGDTQYF	TGTGCCAGCAGCGTAGGCCTAGCGGATGGAGATACGCAGTATTTT
TRBD1	-	TRBV19	TRBJ1-1	CASSRGQANTEAFF	TGTGCCAGCAGCAGGGGACAGGCTAACACTGAAGCTTTCTTT
-	-	TRBV5-1	TRBJ2-2	CASSPLGSLTGGELFF	TGCGCCAGCAGCCCCTTGGGCAGCTTAACCGGCGGGGAGCTGTTTTTT
TRBD2	-	TRBV5-1	TRBJ2-2	CASSTSGGATGELFF	TGCGCCAGCAGCACAAGCGGGGGGGCCACCGGGGAGCTGTTTTTT
-	-	TRBV9	TRBJ1-4	CASSPYPSTGEKLFF	TGTGCCAGCAGCCCGTACCCCTCGACGGGTGAAAAACTGTTTTTT
-	few	TRBV7-2	TRBJ2-7	CASSLAIGESYEQYF	TGTGCCAGCAGCTTAGCGATAGGAGAATCCTACGAGCAGTACTTC
-	-	TRBV4-2	TRBJ1-4	CASSPSGGTNEKLFF	TGTGCCAGCAGCCCCTCGGGGGGCACTAATGAAAAACTGTTTTTT
-	-	TRBV6-5	TRBJ2-5	CASSYSMRFQETQYF	TGTGCCAGCAGTTACTCGATGCGGTTCCAAGAGACCCAGTACTTC
-	-	TRBV13	TRBJ2-2	CASSRRKTGLSGTGELFF	TGTGCCAGCAGCCGCCGAAAAACAGGGTTGAGTGGCACCGGGGAGCTGTTTTTT
-	-	TRBV10-3	TRBJ1-1	CAISVGVNTEAFF	TGTGCCATCTCCGTCGGGGTGAACACTGAAGCTTTCTTT
-	-	TRBV3-1/TRBV3-2	TRBJ2-4	CASSQFPGSPHGYIQYF	TGTGCCAGCAGCCAATTTCCCGGGTCCCCTCACGGATACATTCAGTACTTC